The clone carrying this TCR beta chain has only one observation. Its antigen is not known. TCRdb keeps only in-frame clones here, not all; method: immunoSEQ multiplex PCR. The sample includes approximately 58,000 clones, around 83% of them seen just once. This sample stems from a study of lymphopenia after photon versus proton radiotherapy. Findings and caveats of the study: Authors raise, but do not show, better survival with proton therapy.

CDR3 length equals 16 residues. The source is a man in his forties or fifties with gastric cancer. V gene TRBV21-1 combines with J gene TRBJ2-4; the D call in the table, TRBD2, was not verified against the DNA. TRBV21-1 constitutes a pseudogene. Sequences were derived from peripheral blood, sampled from a patient treated with photon-based radiotherapy. Written as DNA, the CDR3 is TGTGCCAGCAGCAAAGGCGGCGGGAGAGCCAAAAACATTCAGTACTTC. Its translation: CASSKGGGRAKNIQYF.